The 12 T cell receptor beta chains below all came from one sample that was sequenced in a study of blood T cell repertoires in COVID-19. The method was immunoSEQ multiplex PCR; TCRdb's version includes in-frame clones alone and lacks a portion of them. The sample includes under 350,000 clones, over 75% of them seen just once. The specimen was PBMCs or T cells enriched from blood (not recorded which). Source of these receptors: a young man who had recovered from COVID-19.

This clone is a singleton in its sample. The chain links TRBV15 to TRBJ1-3; 7 bases are a match to TRBD1. V was pared by 2 bases and J by 3 bases, with 4 bases of the junction left unmatched. CDR3 length equals 15 residues. The germline CDR1 and CDR2 sequences are LNHNV and YYDKDF (reference sequence). The CDR3 DNA reads TGTGCCACCAGCAGAAGACAGGGAGTTGGAAACACCATATATTTT. The encoded protein is CATSRRQGVGNTIYF.

The rearrangement joins TRBV28 to TRBJ1-2, with a weak D call TRBD1 (5 bases). There are 15 residues in the CDR3. V was clipped by 6 bases and J by 9 bases, with 23 bases between them. Germline CDR1 MDHEN, CDR2 SYDVKM. The CDR3 DNA reads as TGTGCCAGCAGCGGATCCATGGGGGGGGTAAATAGCTACACCTTC. Translation: CASSGSMGGVNSYTF.

The rearrangement uses TRBV3-1 (or the pseudogene TRBV3-2) and TRBJ2-5, with TRBD2 identical over 8 bases. CDR1 and CDR2 from the germline V gene are LGHDT and YNNKEL (reference sequence). The CDR3 has 13 residues. V lost 7 bases and J lost 3; bases outside the gene matches: 4. The CDR3: CASTTGLEETQYF. CDR3 DNA sequence: TGTGCCAGCACCACGGGACTAGAAGAGACCCAGTACTTC.

V usage is TRBV7-9 and J usage is TRBJ1-4, with a possible D match to TRBD1 (6 bases). Germline V lookup: CDR1 SEHNR, CDR2 FQNEAQ (reference sequence). The CDR3 is 14 amino acids. Deletions cut 4 bases from V and 8 bases from J, with 14 bases between. In nucleotides, the CDR3 is TGTGCCAGCAGCTCCGTGGACCAGGGGGAAAAACTGTTTTTT. It specifies CASSSVDQGEKLFF.

V usage is TRBV7-9 and J usage is TRBJ1-5; unclear D gene. Germline V gene sequence: CDR1 SEHNR, CDR2 FQNEAQ (reference sequence). V shed 5 bases and J shed 7 bases, with 15 bases lying between them. The length of the CDR3 is 14 residues. CDR3 nucleotides: TGTGCCAGCAGCCCCACGGGAGCTGAACAGCCCCAGCATTTT. This sequence encodes CASSPTGAEQPQHF.

This clone was counted a single time. This rearrangement joins TRBV7-2 to TRBJ2-5, with 10 bases that match TRBD2. The CDR3 has 17 amino acids. Germline CDR1 and CDR2: SGHTA and FQGNSA. V gave up 2 bases and J gave up 1 base; unmatched junction bases: 7. The CDR3 is CASSLFLAGVVQETQYF. CDR3 coding DNA: TGTGCCAGCAGCTTATTTCTAGCGGGAGTCGTCCAAGAGACCCAGTACTTC.

The CDR3 loop is CAWRKGGSPDTQYF. The CDR3 DNA is TGTGCCTGGAGAAAGGGGGGGTCCCCAGATACGCAGTATTTT. The rearrangement uses TRBV30 and TRBJ2-3, with D tentatively TRBD2 (7 bases). V lost 3 bases and J lost 4, with 14 bases in between. The CDR3 spans 14 residues. Germline V lookup: CDR1 GTSNPN, CDR2 SVGIG (reference sequence).

This clone was observed at least ten times. The chain is built from TRBV6-5 and TRBJ1-2; TRBD1 matches at 8 bases. CDR1 MNHEY and CDR2 SVGAGI come from the germline V gene. CDR3 length equals 12 residues. J lost 2 bases, V lost 11 bases, and 4 bases had no gene match. CDR3 region: CAGWTGNYGYTF. Written as DNA, the CDR3 is TGTGCCGGATGGACAGGGAACTATGGCTACACCTTC.

The sample holds one count of this clone. The CDR3 loop is CASRQGQIYEQYF. In DNA form, the CDR3 reads TGTGCCAGCAGACAAGGACAGATCTACGAGCAGTACTTC. The chain employs TRBV6-5 and TRBJ2-7; possible D gene TRBD1, 6 bases. Germline assignment: CDR1 MNHEY and CDR2 SVGAGI. Trimming cost V 6 bases and J 3 bases, with 12 bases left between them. This CDR3 contains 13 residues.

The V gene is TRBV6-5, the J gene TRBJ1-5, with unresolved D. CDR3 length: 15 amino acids. The V end lost 6 bases, the J end lost 2 bases, and 14 bases lay between the germline ends. Per germline, CDR1 MNHEY and CDR2 SVGAGI. DNA of the CDR3: TGTGCCAGCAGAATTACAGCCGGGGGCAATCAGCCCCAGCATTTT. It yields the protein CASRITAGGNQPQHF.

Comments on this clone: In the same sample, other DNA sequences code for this CDR3. The chain carries TRBV28 and TRBJ1-2; D is perhaps TRBD1 (5 bases). Germline V gives CDR1 MDHEN, CDR2 SYDVKM. The CDR3 runs to 12 residues. Between the trimmed V and J ends, which lost 6 bases and 4 bases, there was a span of 9 bases. CDR3 sequence (DNA): TGTGCCAGCAGCCTACAGGCCTATGGCTACACCTTC. The encoded protein is CASSLQAYGYTF.

Note on this clone: Other DNA sequences in this specimen translate into the identical CDR3. V is TRBV6-5 and J is TRBJ2-1; 7 nucleotides match TRBD2. This CDR3 contains 16 residues. Germline V gives CDR1 MNHEY, CDR2 SVGAGI. Unmatched junction bases numbered 2, after V lost 0 bases and J lost 0 bases. The CDR3, as DNA: TGTGCCAGCAGTTACTCAGGCGGGAGCTCCTACAATGAGCAGTTCTTC. Amino acids: CASSYSGGSSYNEQFF.